This T cell receptor beta chain derives from a study of T cell responses to AZD1222 COVID-19 vaccine. On the study more broadly: Doses given second, at about 4 or about 12 weeks, were pooled.

V lost 5 bases, J lost 0 bases, and 5 bases stayed unmatched. Germline V gene sequence: CDR1 SGHTA, CDR2 FQGTGA. The CDR3 extends over 15 amino acids. Measured with immunoSEQ multiplex PCR; TCRdb has only the in-frame clones, and not every one. The sample lists under 200,000 clones; approximately 92% were seen once. This clone has a single count. Its specificity is not known. Findings and caveats of the study: Vaccination with two AZD1222 doses was followed by a rise in Spike-specific TCR breadth and depth. Repertoire sampling was restricted to post-peak T cell response timepoints. White British ancestry dominated among donors, who included more females, and clonal diversity was possibly underestimated.

Here the sequenced sample was peripheral blood, taken on day 0 of AZD1222 vaccination. This sequence was found in an adult in good health. The chain combines TRBV7-3 with TRBJ2-7, with 9 positions matching TRBD1. The CDR3: CASSDTGGPSYEQYF. The CDR3 nucleotides are TGTGCCAGCAGCGATACAGGGGGCCCCTCCTACGAGCAGTACTTC. Looking up the rest from reference TRBV7-3 and TRBJ2-7 gives the full variable domain: GAGVSQTPSNKVTEKGKYVELRCDPISGHTALYWYRQSLGQGPEFLIYFQGTGAADDSGLPNDRFFAVRPEGSVSTLKIQRTERGDSAVYLCASSDTGGPSYEQYFGPGTRLTVT.